This T cell receptor beta chain was retrieved from a study of blood T cell repertoires in COVID-19. For the study at large: PBMCs, B-cell-depleted T cells, or T cells were the source of the cDNA or gDNA that made up the material.

Recruitment covered about 25 US areas and drew participants whose ages spanned roughly 18 to 100 years. Cohort allocation depended upon clinical history that participants reported. Using immunoSEQ multiplex PCR, the repertoire was profiled, and TCRdb retains in-frame clones only, with some absent. The sample has 150,000 to 200,000 clones; roughly 87% are singletons. This CDR3 has 13 amino acids. After removal of 11 bases from V and 5 bases from J, the junction contained 9 bases not matched to a gene. CDR1 is MRHNA and CDR2 is SNTAGT in the germline V gene. The sequence derives from a human donor with acute COVID-19. The donor label of this sample is uncertain. Source material: PBMCs or T cells enriched from blood (not recorded which). J is TRBJ2-7 and V is TRBV6-4; 10 positions match TRBD2. The CDR3 loop reads CAGRLAGPNEQYF. The CDR3 DNA reads TGTGCCGGCCGACTAGCGGGTCCCAACGAGCAGTACTTC.